Shown below are 21 T cell receptor beta chains from a single sample sequenced in a study of cytomegalovirus exposure and HLA in healthy donors. The protocol was immunoSEQ multiplex PCR, while the TCRdb copy is restricted to in-frame clones and leaves out a portion. The table shows some 67,000 clones, with approximately 94% occurring only once. The material sequenced was PBMCs. These receptors originate from a woman between 18 and 30 years old in good health and CMV-seronegative.

The chain couples TRBV5-6 to TRBJ2-7; possible D gene TRBD1, 6 bases. The germline V gene has CDR1 SGHDT and CDR2 YYEEEE. CDR3 size: 16 residues. Deletions cut 2 bases from V and 4 bases from J, with 19 bases between. CDR3 nucleotide sequence: TGTGCCAGCAGCTTCACAGGGATTGGGCGGTATTACGAGCAGTACTTC. This sequence encodes CASSFTGIGRYYEQYF.

The chain joins TRBV7-8 to TRBJ1-5; TRBD1 matches 8 bases. The CDR3 contains 16 residues. V lost 5 bases and J lost 1; bases outside the gene matches: 7. In germline, CDR1 is SGHVS, CDR2 FQNEAQ. The chain's CDR3 is CASSPGRQGSNQPQHF. CDR3 DNA: TGTGCCAGCAGCCCCGGGAGACAGGGGAGCAATCAGCCCCAGCATTTT.

J is TRBJ1-1 and V is TRBV7-9; 7 nucleotides line up with TRBD1. The germline CDR1 and CDR2 sequences are SEHNR and FQNEAQ (reference sequence). J gave up 10 bases and V 5 bases, and 7 bases lay outside the gene matches. The CDR3 consists of 12 residues. CDR3 sequence: CASSRQGEGAFF. CDR3 sequence (DNA): TGTGCCAGCAGCCGACAGGGAGAAGGAGCTTTCTTT.

V is TRBV9 and J is TRBJ2-1, with 9 positions matching TRBD2. CDR3 length: 16 amino acids. Unmatched junction bases numbered 9, after V lost 0 bases and J lost 8 bases. Per germline, CDR1 SGDLS and CDR2 YYNGEE. In DNA form, the CDR3 reads TGTGCCAGCAGCGTAGGGAGGGCTAGCGGGAATGATGAGCAGTTCTTC. Its translation: CASSVGRASGNDEQFF.

The rearrangement joins TRBV5-5 to TRBJ2-1; 9 bases line up with TRBD2. CDR1 and CDR2 from the germline V gene are SGHKS and YYEKEE (reference sequence). The CDR3 runs 17 residues. V trimming: 0 bases; J trimming: 7 bases; junction bases outside the gene matches: 11. The CDR3 reads CASSLVGRGGLGNEQFF. In nucleotides, the CDR3 is TGTGCCAGCAGCTTGGTCGGGCGGGGGGGCCTTGGGAATGAGCAGTTCTTC.

V usage is TRBV7-9 and J usage is TRBJ2-2; 8 bases fit TRBD1. The CDR3 runs to 14 residues. The germline V gene has CDR1 SEHNR and CDR2 FQNEAQ (reference sequence). The ends lost 2 bases at V and 7 bases at J; junction bases unmatched: 3. In DNA, the CDR3 is TGTGCCAGCAGCTTATCGACAGGGGTCGGGGAGCTGTTTTTT. This translates into CASSLSTGVGELFF.

The genes are TRBV6-4 and TRBJ2-5; 12 nucleotides agree with TRBD2. The V segment lost 5 bases and the J segment 10 bases; nucleotides outside the gene matches: 5. This CDR3 has 13 residues. Germline V gene sequence: CDR1 MRHNA, CDR2 SNTAGT. CDR3 in amino acids: CASSSSGGAVQYF. Written as DNA, the CDR3 is TGTGCCAGCAGTTCTAGCGGGGGGGCTGTCCAGTACTTC.

CDR3 coding DNA: TGTGCCAGCAGTGGGGGACAGGGGATCACAGATACGCAGTATTTT. Protein product: CASSGGQGITDTQYF. V gene TRBV6-1 combines with J gene TRBJ2-3, with TRBD1 matching over 10 bases. Germline V lookup: CDR1 MNHNS, CDR2 SASEGT. CDR3 length: 15 residues. V dropped 4 bases and J dropped 2; count of bases not matched to a gene: 3.

The chain is built from TRBV6-5 and TRBJ1-2, with a possible D match to TRBD1 (5 bases). Germline V gene sequence: CDR1 MNHEY, CDR2 SVGAGI. Deletions cut 2 bases from V and 2 bases from J, with 12 bases between. CDR3 length: 15 residues. The CDR3 DNA reads TGTGCCAGCAGTTACCTCGGAGGGACCAACTATGGCTACACCTTC. Amino acids: CASSYLGGTNYGYTF.

The chain links TRBV18 to TRBJ2-7; TRBD2 matches 7 bases. The CDR3 runs to 14 residues. Losses at the gene ends were 0 bases for V and 6 bases for J; bases not matched to a gene: 5. Germline V CDR1 and CDR2: KGHSH, LQKENI. CDR3 sequence reads: CASSPPSGGSEQYF. The DNA of the CDR3 is TGTGCCAGCTCACCACCGTCGGGGGGAAGCGAGCAGTACTTC. The full variable domain, with the rest looked up from reference TRBV18 and TRBJ2-7, is NAGVMQNPRHLVRRRGQEARLRCSPMKGHSHVYWYRQLPEEGLKFMVYLQKENIIDESGMPKERFSAEFPKEGPSILRIQQVVRGDSAAYFCASSPPSGGSEQYFGPGTRLTVT.

This clone was seen only once. The chain joins TRBV9 to TRBJ1-3, with D unclear. V gave up 0 bases and J gave up 3 bases, with 16 bases separating them. Germline V gives CDR1 SGDLS, CDR2 YYNGEE. CDR3 length equals 17 residues. CDR3 region: CASSVGGSPPLGNTIYF. DNA of the CDR3: TGTGCCAGCAGCGTAGGAGGTAGCCCCCCTCTTGGAAACACCATATATTTT.

The chain joins TRBV5-1 to TRBJ1-6, with 10 bases that match TRBD1. This CDR3 comprises 15 residues. Germline V CDR1 and CDR2: SGHRS, YFSETQ. With 4 bases clipped from V and 7 bases from J, the junction kept 5 bases outside the gene matches. CDR3 nucleotides: TGCGCCAGCAGCGGGGGGACAGGGGCCAATTCACCCCTCCACTTT. This sequence encodes CASSGGTGANSPLHF.

The genes are TRBV28 and TRBJ1-2; maybe TRBD1 (5 bases). Trimming stripped 2 bases from V and 5 bases from J, with 6 bases between. This CDR3 is built from 12 residues. Germline V CDR1 and CDR2: MDHEN, SYDVKM. CDR3 loop: CASSLQGYGYTF. The CDR3 DNA sequence: TGTGCCAGCAGTTTACAGGGTTATGGCTACACCTTC.

DNA for the CDR3: TGTGCCAGCAGCTTAGCCCCTAATGAGCAGTTCTTC. This translates into CASSLAPNEQFF. This chain uses TRBV7-8 with TRBJ2-1, with D uncertain. Trimming left V 0 bases short and J 7 bases short, with 4 bases between. CDR3 length: 12 amino acids. Per germline, CDR1 SGHVS and CDR2 FQNEAQ.

The V gene is TRBV28, the J gene TRBJ2-1, with 11 bases identical to TRBD2. V dropped 7 bases and J dropped 8; count of bases not matched to a gene: 10. Looked up from germline, CDR1 is MDHEN and CDR2 is SYDVKM. The CDR3 totals 15 residues. The DNA for the CDR3 is TGTGCCAGCACCTTACGTCTAGCGGGAGGTGATGAGCAGTTCTTC. This codes for CASTLRLAGGDEQFF.

This sequence joins TRBV11-1 and TRBJ2-5; D perhaps matches TRBD1 (5 bases). This CDR3 has 15 residues. V lost 0 bases and J 4 bases, leaving 12 bases between the germline ends. CDR1 is SGHAT, CDR2 FQDESV, per germline (reference sequence). In DNA, the CDR3 is TGTGCCAGCAGCTTAGCGCCCGGCAGGGCAGAGACCCAGTACTTC. Its translation: CASSLAPGRAETQYF.

This clone was seen more than once but under ten times. The V call is TRBV15, the J call TRBJ2-5; 7 nucleotides match TRBD1. The germline V gene encodes CDR1 LNHNV and CDR2 YYDKDF (reference sequence). J gave up 5 bases and V 2 bases, and 8 bases lay outside the gene matches. CDR3 length: 15 amino acids. DNA for the CDR3: TGTGCCACCAGCAGAACGACAGGGCAAGGGGAGACCCAGTACTTC. Its protein product is CATSRTTGQGETQYF.

This chain uses TRBV4-3 with TRBJ1-5; 8 nucleotides align to TRBD1. This CDR3 contains 15 residues. The junction had 10 bases not matched to a gene; V was cut back by 1 base and J by 11 bases. The germline gives CDR1 LGHNA, CDR2 YSLEER. CDR3 loop: CASSQGYGQGLSQHF. CDR3 coding DNA: TGCGCCAGCAGCCAAGGTTACGGACAGGGCTTGTCCCAGCATTTT.

The V gene is TRBV11-2, the J gene TRBJ1-4; D remains ambiguous. Trimming took 8 bases from V and 4 from J, leaving 11 bases between them. The CDR3 runs to 13 residues. Germline CDR1 is SGHAT and CDR2 is FQNNGV. The CDR3 DNA is TGTGCCAGCTCCGTCGGGGTTAATGAAAAACTGTTTTTT. Encoded protein: CASSVGVNEKLFF.

This clone was counted once. The rearrangement uses TRBV28 and TRBJ2-7; D perhaps matches TRBD1 (6 bases). Germline assignment: CDR1 MDHEN and CDR2 SYDVKM. Trimming cost V 6 bases and J 5 bases, with 11 bases left between them. The CDR3 loop spans 12 amino acids. The CDR3 bases are TGTGCCAGCAGCGAACAGGGTAACGAGCAGTACTTC. As protein: CASSEQGNEQYF.

V is TRBV28 and J is TRBJ2-7; 12 bases match TRBD2. This CDR3 region has 16 residues. The germline gives CDR1 MDHEN, CDR2 SYDVKM. The V gene end was trimmed by 5 bases and the J gene end by 0 bases; junction bases not matched to a gene: 5. CDR3 DNA sequence: TGTGCCAGCAGTGTGCTGACTAGCGGGGGCTCCTACGAGCAGTACTTC. Its protein product is CASSVLTSGGSYEQYF.